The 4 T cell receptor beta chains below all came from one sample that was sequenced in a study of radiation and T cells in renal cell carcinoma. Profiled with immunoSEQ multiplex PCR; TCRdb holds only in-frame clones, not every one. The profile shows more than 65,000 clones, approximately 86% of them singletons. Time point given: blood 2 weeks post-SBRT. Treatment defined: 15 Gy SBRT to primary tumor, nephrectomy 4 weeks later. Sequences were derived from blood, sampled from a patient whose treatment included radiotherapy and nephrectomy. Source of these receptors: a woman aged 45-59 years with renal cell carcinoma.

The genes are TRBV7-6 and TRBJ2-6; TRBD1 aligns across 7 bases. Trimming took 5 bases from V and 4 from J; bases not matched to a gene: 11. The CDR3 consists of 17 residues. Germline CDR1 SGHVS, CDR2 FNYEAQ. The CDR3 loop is CASSIMSTGSGANVLTF. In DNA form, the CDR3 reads TGTGCCAGCAGCATTATGTCGACAGGGTCCGGGGCCAACGTCCTGACTTTC.

CDR3 bases: TGTGCCAGCTCGTCTCCGGGCCAAAAAGTTAATGAGCAGTTCTTC. The encoded protein is CASSSPGQKVNEQFF. The chain employs TRBV18 and TRBJ2-1, with D unresolved. The V and J ends lost 6 bases and 7 bases respectively, with 19 bases between them. This CDR3 contains 15 residues. Per germline, CDR1 KGHSH and CDR2 LQKENI.

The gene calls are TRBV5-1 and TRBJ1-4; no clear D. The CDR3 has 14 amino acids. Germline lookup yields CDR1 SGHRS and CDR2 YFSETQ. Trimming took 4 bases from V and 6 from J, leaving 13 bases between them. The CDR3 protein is CASSPDLYDEKLFF. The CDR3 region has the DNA TGCGCCAGCAGCCCGGATCTGTACGATGAAAAACTGTTTTTT. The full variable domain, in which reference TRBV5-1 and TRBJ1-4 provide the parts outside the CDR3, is KAGVTQTPRYLIKTRGQQVTLSCSPISGHRSVSWYQQTPGQGLQFLFEYFSETQRNKGNFPGRFSGRQFSNSRSEMNVSTLELGDSALYLCASSPDLYDEKLFFGSGTQLSVL.

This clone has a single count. The CDR3 protein is CASSFTVRGNGYTF. The CDR3 coding sequence is TGTGCCAGCAGTTTCACAGTCAGGGGGAATGGCTACACCTTC. The V and J genes are TRBV28 and TRBJ1-2; 7 nucleotides agree with TRBD1. Germline V gene sequence: CDR1 MDHEN, CDR2 SYDVKM. The V gene end was trimmed by 3 bases and the J gene end by 6 bases; junction bases not matched to a gene: 7. CDR3 length equals 14 residues.